The 8 T cell receptor beta chains listed next were all sequenced from one sample in a study of cytomegalovirus exposure and HLA in healthy donors. Both 60 Vbeta primers and 13 Jbeta primers went into the PCR. TCRdb's table, derived via immunoSEQ multiplex PCR, lists solely in-frame clones and lacks some. The profile shows 65,000 to 90,000 clones, about 74% of them singletons. The sequencing sample was made of PBMCs. These receptors came from a middle-aged man in good health and CMV-seronegative.

This clone was counted only a few times. V gene TRBV11-2 combines with J gene TRBJ2-2; the D is unclear. The V end was cut by 5 bases, the J end by 0 bases, with 10 bases between. Germline V CDR1 and CDR2: SGHAT, FQNNGV. The CDR3 is 15 residues long. The CDR3 coding sequence is TGTGCCAGCAGCACCTTTCCAGCGAACACCGGGGAGCTGTTTTTT. Translated: CASSTFPANTGELFF. The full variable domain, in which reference TRBV11-2 and TRBJ2-2 provide the parts outside the CDR3, is EAGVAQSPRYKIIEKRQSVAFWCNPISGHATLYWYQQILGQGPKLLIQFQNNGVVDDSQLPKDRFSAERLKGVDSTLKIQPAKLEDSAVYLCASSTFPANTGELFFGEGSRLTVL.

This rearrangement joins TRBV7-2 to TRBJ1-5; perhaps TRBD1 as D (6 bases). CDR3 length: 14 residues. Germline CDR1 SGHTA, CDR2 FQGNSA. Trimming took off 1 base at V and 8 bases at J, with 12 bases between the two ends. DNA of the CDR3: TGTGCCAGCAGCTTAGTGCAGGGGTCGGAGCCCCAGCATTTT. Protein: CASSLVQGSEPQHF.

The J gene is TRBJ1-6, the V gene TRBV19, with 8 nucleotides matching TRBD1. CDR1 is LNHDA and CDR2 is SQIVND in the germline V gene (reference sequence). V lost 4 bases and J lost 6; bases outside the gene matches: 2. The CDR3 extends over 14 amino acids. The CDR3: CASSKGQGNSPLHF. CDR3 nucleotides: TGTGCCAGTAGTAAAGGACAGGGTAATTCACCCCTCCACTTT.

The chain recombines TRBV18 with TRBJ2-1; 7 nucleotides align to TRBD1. V shed 1 base, J shed 7 bases, and the junction held 1 base outside the gene matches. This CDR3 has 13 amino acids. CDR1 and CDR2 (germline): KGHSH, LQKENI. This chain's CDR3 is CASSPRQGNEQFF. The CDR3 DNA follows: TGTGCCAGCTCACCACGACAGGGAAATGAGCAGTTCTTC. The full variable domain, completed using reference TRBV18 and TRBJ2-1, is NAGVMQNPRHLVRRRGQEARLRCSPMKGHSHVYWYRQLPEEGLKFMVYLQKENIIDESGMPKERFSAEFPKEGPSILRIQQVVRGDSAAYFCASSPRQGNEQFFGPGTRLTVL.

V is TRBV15 and J is TRBJ1-2, with TRBD1 as a possible D gene (6 bases). The CDR3 covers 15 residues. Germline CDR1 reads LNHNV; CDR2 reads YYDKDF (reference sequence). V was cut by 2 bases and J by 4 bases, with 14 bases left in between. CDR3 region: CATSRTGLALYGYTF. As DNA, the CDR3 is TGTGCCACCAGCAGAACAGGGCTGGCCCTCTATGGCTACACCTTC.

This sequence joins TRBV27 and TRBJ1-1; tentatively, D is TRBD1 (6 bases). The CDR3 is 17 residues long. Deletions cut 3 bases from V and 1 base from J, with 18 bases between. The germline CDR1 and CDR2 sequences are MNHEY and SMNVEV (reference sequence). The CDR3 DNA reads as TGTGCCAGCAGTTTTGTCAACCTGCCAGGGGAGAACACTGAAGCTTTCTTT. It is translated as CASSFVNLPGENTEAFF.

The rearrangement links TRBV29-1 to TRBJ1-4, with 9 nucleotides matching TRBD1. The CDR3 is made up of 13 amino acids. The germline gives CDR1 SQVTM, CDR2 ANQGSEA. V shed 3 bases and J 6 bases; nucleotides not matched to a gene: 2. CDR3 sequence reads: CSVDGQGYEKLFF. CDR3 coding DNA: TGCAGCGTTGATGGACAGGGGTATGAAAAACTGTTTTTT.

This clone has only one observation. J is TRBJ2-7 and V is TRBV7-8; 9 bases are shared with TRBD2. Germline CDR1 reads SGHVS; CDR2 reads FQNEAQ. J gave up 7 bases and V 5 bases, and 6 bases lay outside the gene matches. The CDR3 is made up of 13 amino acids. The CDR3 DNA sequence: TGTGCCAGCAGCGGACTAGCGTCGGGGGAGCAGTACTTC. It specifies CASSGLASGEQYF.